Listed below are T cell receptor beta chains from one sample, sequenced in a study of cytomegalovirus exposure and HLA in healthy donors. TCRdb keeps only in-frame clones here, not all; method: immunoSEQ multiplex PCR. Of around 97,000 clones listed, approximately 66% are singletons. The sample taken for sequencing was PBMCs. The receptors originated from a woman aged 45-60 years in good health and CMV-seronegative. Each CDR3 is given with its conserved first and last residue. A D gene is named only where the DNA matches it firmly. Only some rows state a clone size, as once, few, many or a class for expanded clones.

abundance: -
d_gene: TRBD1
v_gene: TRBV5-5
j_gene: TRBJ1-6
CDR3nt: TGTGCCAGCAGCTCGACCAGGGGGCGGTATTCACCCCTCCACTTT
CDR3aa: CASSSTRGRYSPLHF

abundance: -
d_gene: -
v_gene: TRBV5-6
j_gene: TRBJ2-7
CDR3nt: TGTGCCAGCAGCTTGGGAGAGGCCTACGAGCAGTACTTC
CDR3aa: CASSLGEAYEQYF

abundance: -
d_gene: -
v_gene: TRBV30
j_gene: TRBJ1-2
CDR3nt: TGTGCCTGGAGTCGTGGCAGGAACCCCTATGGCTACACCTTC
CDR3aa: CAWSRGRNPYGYTF

abundance: few
d_gene: TRBD1
v_gene: TRBV18
j_gene: TRBJ2-1
CDR3nt: TGTGCCAGCTCACCAGGGACAGGATTAAATGAGCAGTTCTTC
CDR3aa: CASSPGTGLNEQFF

abundance: -
d_gene: -
v_gene: TRBV7-9
j_gene: TRBJ2-3
CDR3nt: TGTGCCAGCAGCTTAGTGATTAGATTAGCTACGCAGTATTTT
CDR3aa: CASSLVIRLATQYF

abundance: -
d_gene: -
v_gene: TRBV10-3
j_gene: TRBJ2-3
CDR3nt: TGTGCCATCAGTGATGTGCAGGTCGGAGGGGGCAGGAATACGCAGTATTTT
CDR3aa: CAISDVQVGGGRNTQYF

abundance: -
d_gene: -
v_gene: TRBV4-1
j_gene: TRBJ2-2
CDR3nt: TGCGCCAGCAGCCACCTCGGCAGGGCGGGGCCCGAGCTGTTTTTT
CDR3aa: CASSHLGRAGPELFF

abundance: -
d_gene: TRBD1
v_gene: TRBV5-1
j_gene: TRBJ2-2
CDR3nt: TGCGCCAGCAGCGCTACAGGGGTTGACACCGGGGAGCTGTTTTTT
CDR3aa: CASSATGVDTGELFF

abundance: -
d_gene: -
v_gene: TRBV11-2
j_gene: TRBJ2-1
CDR3nt: TGTGCCAGCAGCTTGAGACGGGACAATGAGCAGTTCTTC
CDR3aa: CASSLRRDNEQFF

abundance: -
d_gene: -
v_gene: TRBV19
j_gene: TRBJ2-4
CDR3nt: TGTGCCAGTAGTATGCTCTTGGGGGCGCCCATTCAGTACTTC
CDR3aa: CASSMLLGAPIQYF

abundance: -
d_gene: TRBD1
v_gene: TRBV7-9
j_gene: TRBJ1-5
CDR3nt: TGTGCCAGCAGCGCGGGACAGGGGATTCGGCAGCCCCAGCATTTT
CDR3aa: CASSAGQGIRQPQHF

abundance: few
d_gene: -
v_gene: TRBV10-3
j_gene: TRBJ2-4
CDR3nt: TGTGCCATCAGTGACGTGGGGCAGGCTTTAGCCAAAAACATTCAGTACTTC
CDR3aa: CAISDVGQALAKNIQYF

abundance: -
d_gene: -
v_gene: TRBV5-1
j_gene: TRBJ2-2
CDR3nt: TGCGCCAGCAGGTCCAGCGGACCGAGGAAGGGGGGGCTTCGATCCGGGGAGCTGTTTTTT
CDR3aa: CASRSSGPRKGGLRSGELFF